The next 5 T cell receptor beta chains were all read from a single sample in a study of T-cell reconstitution after alpha-beta-depleted transplantation in children. Construction of the TCRbeta library involved unique molecular identifiers. MiXCR, run by TCRdb on the PCR reads, gives a single entry per CDR3 protein. The table includes around 700,000 distinct CDR3 sequences, around 13% detected once. Sequences were derived from PBMCs, sampled before TCRalphabeta/CD19-depleted stem cell transplant. These receptors came from a girl aged 2 to 10 with congenital amegakaryocytic thrombocytopenia, due to receive a stem cell transplant.

Ten or more counts support this clonotype. The chain recombines TRBV20-1 with TRBJ2-7; no clear D gene. The V and J ends lost 6 bases and 3 bases respectively, with 15 bases between them. The germline V gene has CDR1 DFQATT and CDR2 SNEGSKA (reference sequence). The CDR3 consists of 13 residues. The CDR3 nucleotides are TGCAGTGCCGTCCTAGGCGACGACTACGAGCAGTACTTC. Translating it yields CSAVLGDDYEQYF.

This clonotype was counted a few times. The chain couples TRBV28 to TRBJ2-7; the match to TRBD1 covers 8 bases. Germline V lookup: CDR1 MDHEN, CDR2 SYDVKM. This CDR3 comprises 14 residues. V was pared by 5 bases and J by 4 bases, with 7 bases of the junction left unmatched. The CDR3 sequence: CASSTQDREYEQYF. Written as DNA, the CDR3 is TGTGCCAGCAGTACACAGGACAGGGAATACGAGCAGTACTTC.

This clonotype was recorded many times. V and J are TRBV10-3 and TRBJ2-1; 13 bases fit TRBD2. V was pared by 9 bases and J by 6 bases, with 8 bases of the junction left unmatched. This CDR3 is 15 amino acids long. Germline lookup yields CDR1 ENHRY and CDR2 SYGVKD. The DNA for the CDR3 is TGTGCCATTTTGAGGACTAGCGGGAGTCGCAATGAGCAGTTCTTC. Translating gives CAILRTSGSRNEQFF.

This clonotype was counted many times. This rearrangement joins TRBV15 to TRBJ1-1; weak D call: TRBD1 (5 bases). The CDR3 runs 14 residues. Germline V gives CDR1 LNHNV, CDR2 YYDKDF (reference sequence). Trimming removed 5 bases at V and 4 bases at J, with 14 bases between. The CDR3 reads CATSGHAGSTEAFF. The CDR3 DNA reads TGTGCCACCAGCGGACATGCGGGTAGCACTGAAGCTTTCTTT. The variable domain in full, completed from reference TRBV15 and TRBJ1-1, reads DAMVIQNPRYQVTQFGKPVTLSCSQTLNHNVMYWYQQKSSQAPKLLFHYYDKDFNNEADTPDNFQSRRPNTSFCFLDIRSPGLGDTAMYLCATSGHAGSTEAFFGQGTRLTVV.

In nucleotides, the CDR3 is TGTGCCAGCAGCTTAGTGGGGGACGGAGAGACCCAGTACTTC. This sequence encodes CASSLVGDGETQYF. The J gene is TRBJ2-5, the V gene TRBV7-9; D might be TRBD1 or TRBD2, each matching 5 bases. The CDR3 is 14 residues long. Germline lookup yields CDR1 SEHNR and CDR2 FQNEAQ (reference sequence). Trimming pared 1 base from V and 4 bases from J, leaving 10 bases between.